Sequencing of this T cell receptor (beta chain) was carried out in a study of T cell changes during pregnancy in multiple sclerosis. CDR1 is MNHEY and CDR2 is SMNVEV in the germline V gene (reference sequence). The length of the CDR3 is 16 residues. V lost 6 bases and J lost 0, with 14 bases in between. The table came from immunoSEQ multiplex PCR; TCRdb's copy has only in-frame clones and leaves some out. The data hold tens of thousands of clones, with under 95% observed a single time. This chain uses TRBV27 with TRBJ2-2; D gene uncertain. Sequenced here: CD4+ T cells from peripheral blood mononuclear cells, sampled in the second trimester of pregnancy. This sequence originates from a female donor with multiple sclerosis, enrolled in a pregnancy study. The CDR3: CASSRGGLTNTGELFF. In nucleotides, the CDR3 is TGTGCCAGCAGCCGTGGTGGCCTTACGAACACCGGGGAGCTGTTTTTT.